This T cell receptor beta chain was found in a study of cytomegalovirus exposure and HLA in healthy donors. These donors, healthy bone marrow donors, were studied. There are 13 residues in the CDR3. The germline V gene has CDR1 GTSNPN and CDR2 SVGIG (reference sequence). Primers included in the PCR were 60 Vbeta and 13 Jbeta primers. The data were produced by immunoSEQ multiplex PCR, yet TCRdb's version contains in-frame clones alone and is incomplete. The data contain 95,000 to 150,000 clones, 10% of them seen just once; the ten biggest clones take up about 4.7%. This clone was seen only a few times. Antigen specificity is unknown. The study's findings and limits: In a later analysis, a genetic analysis reported fewer productive-TCR N-insertions in an Asian-associated ancestry cluster than the cohort average. Only CMV serostatus was available as immune exposure information.

This sequence originates from a woman between 18 and 29 years old in good health and CMV-seropositive. The sample comprised PBMCs. V gene TRBV30 combines with J gene TRBJ2-1; 11 bases line up with TRBD2. CDR3 coding DNA: TGTGCTTCGGGACTAGCGGTCGGCAATGAGCAGTTCTTC. This sequence encodes CASGLAVGNEQFF.